This T cell receptor beta chain was found in a study of blood T cells in healthy people across ages. Whole-study findings and limits: Unsorted PBMCs ruled out conclusive naive versus antigen-experienced comparison.

On this clonotype: Its antigen is still unknown.

The CDR3 is 17 amino acids. Per the germline V gene, CDR1 is SGHVS and CDR2 is FQNEAQ. V was clipped by 3 bases and J by 5 bases; unmatched bases: 10. With a J-beta primer mix and a sample-barcoded 5' primer, a second PCR ran roughly 6 to 11 cycles. TCRdb passed the 5' RACE reads through MiXCR, listing each CDR3 protein once. The profile covers around 800,000 distinct CDR3 sequences, with roughly 25% appearing a single time and around 2.9% taken by the ten largest. The same sample was also used in a study of T cells of mothers and their children. That source notes: In each mother, TCR beta CDR3 reads exceeded 10 million; in each child, they numbered approximately 3 million.

This TCR came from a boy younger than 18 in good health. This chain joins TRBV7-8 and TRBJ2-2; 9 nucleotides match TRBD1. Sequenced sample: blood. As DNA, the CDR3 is TGTGCCAGCAGCTTTTACGGGACAGGGCGGCCTACCGGGGAGCTGTTTTTT. Its translation is CASSFYGTGRPTGELFF.